Listed below are T cell receptor beta chains from one sample, sequenced in a study of shared clonotypes between healthy human individuals. Some clones are missing from TCRdb's copy, which holds only in-frame ones; the method was immunoSEQ multiplex PCR. This table has over a million clones, 95% to 97% appearing once. Sequences were obtained from naive CD4+ T cells sorted from blood. Source of these receptors: a man aged 30-40 years in good health. CDR3s include the opening cysteine and the closing phenylalanine or tryptophan. A D gene is named only where the DNA matches it firmly. Rows give clone size only sometimes, using once, few, many, or a class for an expanded clone.

clone size	J gene	D gene	V gene	CDR3 protein	CDR3 DNA
-	TRBJ2-7	TRBD2	TRBV27	CASSPKLAARSGQYF	TGTGCCAGCAGTCCTAAACTAGCGGCTCGTTCGGGGCAGTACTTC
-	TRBJ1-1	-	TRBV28	CASTTQTVGRTEAFF	TGTGCCAGCACCACCCAGACAGTAGGGAGAACTGAAGCTTTCTTT
-	TRBJ2-3	-	TRBV2	CASMASFTDTQYF	TGTGCCAGCATGGCGAGTTTCACAGATACGCAGTATTTT
-	TRBJ2-7	-	TRBV13	CASRRSTRAYEQYF	TGTGCCAGCAGGCGCTCTACGCGGGCCTACGAGCAGTACTTC
-	TRBJ1-5	-	TRBV6-5	CASSSRGPVAQHF	TGTGCCAGCAGTTCCCGGGGACCGGTGGCCCAGCATTTT
-	TRBJ2-3	TRBD1	TRBV5-1	CASSWTGNTDTQYF	TGCGCCAGCAGCTGGACAGGGAACACAGATACGCAGTATTTT
once	TRBJ2-7	-	TRBV7-2	CASSFTMSYEQYF	TGTGCCAGCAGCTTTACTATGAGCTACGAGCAGTACTTC
-	TRBJ2-7	-	TRBV19	CASSINGPGEFYEQYF	TGTGCCAGTAGTATAAATGGGCCAGGGGAGTTCTACGAGCAGTACTTC
-	TRBJ1-4	-	TRBV5-4	CAGSSPLGEKLFF	TGTGCCGGCTCCAGCCCCTTGGGTGAAAAACTGTTTTTT
-	TRBJ2-2	-	TRBV2	CASSEARGTGELFF	TGTGCCAGCAGTGAGGCCAGGGGTACCGGGGAGCTGTTTTTT
-	TRBJ2-7	-	TRBV27	CASSFLGPYEQYF	TGTGCCAGCAGTTTCCTTGGGCCCTACGAGCAGTACTTC
-	TRBJ1-2	-	TRBV25-1	CASSGRTALLF	TGTGCCAGCAGTGGCCGGACAGCCCTCCTCTTC
-	TRBJ2-1	-	TRBV11-2	CASSLNWEDEQFF	TGTGCCAGCAGCCTGAATTGGGAAGATGAGCAGTTCTTC
-	TRBJ2-4	-	TRBV6-1	CASRSRDALRPIQYF	TGTGCCAGCCGTTCCCGGGACGCCTTAAGACCCATTCAGTACTTC
few	TRBJ2-1	TRBD2	TRBV5-1	CASSLAPSGALNEQFF	TGCGCCAGCAGCTTGGCTCCTAGCGGAGCGTTAAATGAGCAGTTCTTC
-	TRBJ1-3	-	TRBV29-1	CSVTYRLSGNTIYF	TGCAGCGTTACCTACAGGTTAAGTGGAAACACCATATATTTT
-	TRBJ2-1	TRBD2	TRBV5-5	CASSLSGSPYNEQFF	TGTGCCAGCAGCCTTAGCGGGAGTCCATACAATGAGCAGTTCTTC
-	TRBJ2-1	-	TRBV4-3	CASSQLSGNEQFF	TGCGCCAGCAGCCAACTGAGTGGCAATGAGCAGTTCTTC
-	TRBJ2-7	TRBD1	TRBV10-2	CASSGGDRGNEQYF	TGCGCCAGCAGTGGAGGAGACAGGGGGAACGAGCAGTACTTC
-	TRBJ2-7	-	TRBV10-1	CASSEVIGTTEQYF	TGCGCCAGCAGTGAAGTTATTGGTACAACGGAGCAGTACTTC
once	TRBJ2-3	TRBD2	TRBV7-2	CASSLDGRGSDTQYF	TGTGCCAGCAGCTTAGACGGGAGGGGCTCAGATACGCAGTATTTT
-	TRBJ1-5	-	TRBV15	CATSGPGTNSNQPQHF	TGTGCCACCAGCGGTCCCGGGACAAATAGCAATCAGCCCCAGCATTTT
-	TRBJ2-7	TRBD1	TRBV28	CASRDSPYEQYF	TGTGCCTCCCGGGACAGTCCCTACGAGCAGTACTTC
-	TRBJ2-1	TRBD1	TRBV5-4	CASSESGTGYNEQFF	TGTGCCAGCAGCGAGTCCGGGACAGGCTACAATGAGCAGTTCTTC
-	TRBJ2-7	-	TRBV7-2	CASSFGRETYEQYF	TGTGCCAGCAGCTTTGGCAGGGAGACCTACGAGCAGTACTTC
-	TRBJ1-1	-	TRBV7-7	CASSLAMNTEAFF	TGTGCTAGCAGCTTAGCTATGAACACTGAAGCTTTCTTT
-	TRBJ2-7	-	TRBV5-8	CASRSRPYEQYF	TGTGCCAGCAGGAGTAGGCCCTACGAGCAGTACTTC
few	TRBJ1-1	TRBD1	TRBV5-1	CASSLTGGTEAFF	TGCGCCAGCAGCTTAACAGGGGGCACTGAAGCTTTCTTT
-	TRBJ1-5	-	TRBV11-2	CASSLLCLMGSSSNQPQHF	TGTGCCAGCAGCTTACTATGTTTGATGGGGTCCTCTAGCAATCAGCCCCAGCATTTT
once	TRBJ2-3	-	TRBV7-9	CASSPGRDTDTQYF	TGTGCCAGCAGCCCGGGGCGGGACACAGATACGCAGTATTTT
-	TRBJ2-2	TRBD2	TRBV28	CASSFAGLDNTGELFF	TGTGCCAGCAGTTTTGCGGGACTAGACAACACCGGGGAGCTGTTTTTT
-	TRBJ2-5	-	TRBV11-1	CASGILRGTQYF	TGTGCCAGCGGGATTCTGCGAGGAACCCAGTACTTC
-	TRBJ2-7	-	TRBV28	CASSSHRAFWEQYF	TGTGCCAGCAGTAGCCACAGGGCCTTCTGGGAGCAGTACTTC
-	TRBJ2-7	-	TRBV9	CASSVGRDRYEQYF	TGTGCCAGCAGCGTAGGTCGGGACCGCTACGAGCAGTACTTC
-	TRBJ2-7	-	TRBV5-1	CASSLFGEAEQYF	TGCGCCAGCAGCTTGTTTGGTGAGGCCGAGCAGTACTTC
-	TRBJ2-5	-	TRBV29-1	CSVDPWGETQYF	TGCAGCGTTGACCCTTGGGGCGAGACCCAGTACTTC
few	TRBJ2-1	TRBD1	TRBV10-1	CASSVDRGQANEQFF	TGCGCCAGCAGTGTTGACAGGGGGCAAGCCAATGAGCAGTTCTTC
-	TRBJ2-7	-	TRBV15	CATSDLRYHEQYF	TGTGCCACCAGTGACCTCAGGTACCACGAGCAGTACTTC
-	TRBJ2-1	-	TRBV5-5	CASSLEIQARNEQFF	TGTGCCAGCAGCTTGGAGATCCAAGCAAGGAATGAGCAGTTCTTC
-	TRBJ1-2	TRBD1	TRBV6-5	CASSYSARDRVYGYTF	TGTGCCAGCAGTTACTCGGCCCGGGACAGGGTCTATGGCTACACCTTC
-	TRBJ2-3	TRBD2	TRBV5-4	CASSLASREGDTQYF	TGTGCCAGCAGCTTGGCCTCGAGGGAGGGAGATACGCAGTATTTT
-	TRBJ1-2	-	TRBV29-1	CSVYGLLNYGYTF	TGCAGCGTTTATGGACTCCTCAACTATGGCTACACCTTC
-	TRBJ1-1	-	TRBV27	CASSFLATQNTEAFF	TGTGCCAGCAGTTTCTTAGCAACACAGAACACTGAAGCTTTCTTT
-	TRBJ2-5	-	TRBV5-1	CASSLGPLETQYF	TGCGCCAGCAGCTTGGGACCACTGGAGACCCAGTACTTC
-	TRBJ2-1	-	TRBV19	CASRPDPSSYNEQFF	TGTGCCAGTAGGCCCGACCCAAGCTCCTACAATGAGCAGTTCTTC